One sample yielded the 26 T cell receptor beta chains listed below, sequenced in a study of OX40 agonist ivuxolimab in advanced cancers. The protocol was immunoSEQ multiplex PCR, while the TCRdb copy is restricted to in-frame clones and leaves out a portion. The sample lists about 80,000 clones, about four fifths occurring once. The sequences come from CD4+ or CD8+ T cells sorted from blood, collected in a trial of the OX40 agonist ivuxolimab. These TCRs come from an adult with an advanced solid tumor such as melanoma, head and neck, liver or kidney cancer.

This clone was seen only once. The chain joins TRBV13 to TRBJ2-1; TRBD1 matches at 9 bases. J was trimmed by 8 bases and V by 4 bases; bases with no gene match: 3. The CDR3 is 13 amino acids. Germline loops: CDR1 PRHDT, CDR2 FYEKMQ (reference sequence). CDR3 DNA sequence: TGTGCCAGCAGCTCGGACAGGGGCGATGAGCAGTTCTTC. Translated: CASSSDRGDEQFF.

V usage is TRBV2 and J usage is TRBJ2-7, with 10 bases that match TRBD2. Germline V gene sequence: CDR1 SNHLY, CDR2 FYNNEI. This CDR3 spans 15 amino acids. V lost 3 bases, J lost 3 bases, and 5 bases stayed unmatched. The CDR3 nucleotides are TGTGCCAGCAGTGAGCTTAGCGGGGGGAACTACGAGCAGTACTTC. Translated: CASSELSGGNYEQYF.

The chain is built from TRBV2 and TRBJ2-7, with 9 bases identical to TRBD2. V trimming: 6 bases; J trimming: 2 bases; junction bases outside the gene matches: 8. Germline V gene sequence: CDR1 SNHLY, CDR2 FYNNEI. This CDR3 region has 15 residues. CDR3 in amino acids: CASRGGGGGAYEQYF. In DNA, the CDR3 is TGTGCCAGCAGGGGAGGCGGGGGGGGCGCCTACGAGCAGTACTTC.

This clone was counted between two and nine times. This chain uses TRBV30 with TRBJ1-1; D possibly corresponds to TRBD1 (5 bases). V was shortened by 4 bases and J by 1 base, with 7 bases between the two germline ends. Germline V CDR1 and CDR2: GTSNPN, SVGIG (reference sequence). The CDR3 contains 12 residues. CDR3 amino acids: CAWKTANTEAFF. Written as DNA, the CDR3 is TGTGCCTGGAAGACAGCGAACACTGAAGCTTTCTTT. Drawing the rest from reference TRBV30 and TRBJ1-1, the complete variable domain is SQTIHQWPATLVQPVGSPLSLECTVEGTSNPNLYWYRQAAGRGLQLLFYSVGIGQISSEVPQNLSASRPQDRQFILSSKKLLLSDSGFYLCAWKTANTEAFFGQGTRLTVV.

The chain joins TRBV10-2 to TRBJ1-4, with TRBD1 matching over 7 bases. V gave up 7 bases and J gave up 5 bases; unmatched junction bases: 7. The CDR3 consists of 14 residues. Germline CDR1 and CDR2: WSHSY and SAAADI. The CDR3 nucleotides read TGCGCCAGCACTCAGGGGGGATCCAATGAAAAACTGTTTTTT. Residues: CASTQGGSNEKLFF.

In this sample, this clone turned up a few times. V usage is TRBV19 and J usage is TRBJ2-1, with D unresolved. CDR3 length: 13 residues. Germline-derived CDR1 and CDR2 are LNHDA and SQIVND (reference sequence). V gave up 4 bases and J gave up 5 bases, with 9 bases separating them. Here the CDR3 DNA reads TGTGCCAGTAGTACCGGTGCGAACAATGAGCAGTTCTTC. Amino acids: CASSTGANNEQFF.

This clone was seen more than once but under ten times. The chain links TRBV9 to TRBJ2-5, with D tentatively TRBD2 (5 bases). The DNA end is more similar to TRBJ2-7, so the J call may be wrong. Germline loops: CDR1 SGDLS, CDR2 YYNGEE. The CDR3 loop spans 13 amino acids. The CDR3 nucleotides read TGTGCCAGCAGCCCGGGGATAACCTACGAGCAGTACTTC. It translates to CASSPGITYEQYF.

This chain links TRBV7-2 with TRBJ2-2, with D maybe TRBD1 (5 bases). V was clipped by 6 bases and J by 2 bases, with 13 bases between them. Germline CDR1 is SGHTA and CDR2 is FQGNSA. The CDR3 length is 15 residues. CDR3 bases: TGTGCCAGCAGTCGGCAGGGATCTAACACCGGGGAGCTGTTTTTT. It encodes CASSRQGSNTGELFF.

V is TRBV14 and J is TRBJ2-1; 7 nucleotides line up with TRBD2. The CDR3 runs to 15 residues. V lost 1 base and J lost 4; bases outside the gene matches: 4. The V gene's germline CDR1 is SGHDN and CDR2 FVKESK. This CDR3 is CASSQGTSEYNEQFF. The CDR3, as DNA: TGTGCCAGCAGCCAAGGTACTAGCGAATACAATGAGCAGTTCTTC.

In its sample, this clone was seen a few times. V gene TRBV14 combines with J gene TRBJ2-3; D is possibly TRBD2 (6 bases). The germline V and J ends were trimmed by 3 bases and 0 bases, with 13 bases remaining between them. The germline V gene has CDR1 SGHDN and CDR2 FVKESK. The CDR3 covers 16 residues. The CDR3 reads CASSHLGRTSTDTQYF. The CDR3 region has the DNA TGTGCCAGCAGCCATCTGGGGAGGACTAGCACAGATACGCAGTATTTT.

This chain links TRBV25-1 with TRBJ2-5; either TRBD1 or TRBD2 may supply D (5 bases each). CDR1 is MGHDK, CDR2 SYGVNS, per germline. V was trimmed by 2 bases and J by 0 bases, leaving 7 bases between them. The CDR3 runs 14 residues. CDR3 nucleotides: TGTGCCAGCAGTGAACGGGGCCACCAAGAGACCCAGTACTTC. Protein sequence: CASSERGHQETQYF.

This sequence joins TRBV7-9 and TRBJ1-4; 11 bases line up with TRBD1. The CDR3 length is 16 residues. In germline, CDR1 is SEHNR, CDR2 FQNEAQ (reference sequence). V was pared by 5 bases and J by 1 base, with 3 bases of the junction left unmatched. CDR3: CASSRTGGRTNEKLFF. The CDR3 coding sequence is TGTGCCAGCAGCAGGACAGGGGGCCGAACTAATGAAAAACTGTTTTTT.

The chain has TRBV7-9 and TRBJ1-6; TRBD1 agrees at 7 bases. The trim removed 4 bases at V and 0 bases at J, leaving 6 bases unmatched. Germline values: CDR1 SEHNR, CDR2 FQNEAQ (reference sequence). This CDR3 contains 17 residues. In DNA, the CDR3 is TGTGCCAGCAGCTCTGACAGGGAGAGCTCCTATAATTCACCCCTCCACTTT. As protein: CASSSDRESSYNSPLHF. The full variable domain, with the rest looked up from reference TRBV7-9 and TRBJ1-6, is DTGVSQNPRHKITKRGQNVTFRCDPISEHNRLYWYRQTLGQGPEFLTYFQNEAQLEKSRLLSDRFSAERPKGSFSTLEIQRTEQGDSAMYLCASSSDRESSYNSPLHFGNGTRLTVT.

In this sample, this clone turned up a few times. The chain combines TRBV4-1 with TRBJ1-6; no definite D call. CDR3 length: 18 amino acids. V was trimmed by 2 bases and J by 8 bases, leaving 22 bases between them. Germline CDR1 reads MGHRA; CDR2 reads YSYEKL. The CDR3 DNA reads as TGCGCCAGCAGCCAACATGTCTCAGTACGGGGAAGGGATTCACCCCTCCACTTT. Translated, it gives CASSQHVSVRGRDSPLHF.

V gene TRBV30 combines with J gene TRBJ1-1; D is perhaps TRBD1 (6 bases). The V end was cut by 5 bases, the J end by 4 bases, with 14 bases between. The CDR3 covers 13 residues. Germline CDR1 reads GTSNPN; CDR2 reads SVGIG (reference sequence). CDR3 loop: CAWSRGGATEAFF. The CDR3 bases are TGTGCCTGGTCCCGGGGGGGGGCCACTGAAGCTTTCTTT.

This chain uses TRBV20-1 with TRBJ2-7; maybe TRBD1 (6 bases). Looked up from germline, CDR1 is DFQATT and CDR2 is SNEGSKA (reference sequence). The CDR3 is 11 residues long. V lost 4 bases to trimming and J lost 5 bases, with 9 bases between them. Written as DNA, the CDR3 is TGCAGTGCTAACAGGGCCCACGAGCAGTACTTC. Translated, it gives CSANRAHEQYF.

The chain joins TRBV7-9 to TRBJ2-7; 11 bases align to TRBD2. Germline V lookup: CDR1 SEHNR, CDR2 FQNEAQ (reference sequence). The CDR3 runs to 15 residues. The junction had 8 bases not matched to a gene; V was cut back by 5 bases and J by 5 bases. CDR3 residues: CASSDQLAGAHEQYF. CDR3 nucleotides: TGTGCCAGCAGCGATCAACTAGCGGGAGCCCACGAGCAGTACTTC. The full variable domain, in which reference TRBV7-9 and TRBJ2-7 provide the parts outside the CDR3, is DTGVSQNPRHKITKRGQNVTFRCDPISEHNRLYWYRQTLGQGPEFLTYFQNEAQLEKSRLLSDRFSAERPKGSFSTLEIQRTEQGDSAMYLCASSDQLAGAHEQYFGPGTRLTVT.

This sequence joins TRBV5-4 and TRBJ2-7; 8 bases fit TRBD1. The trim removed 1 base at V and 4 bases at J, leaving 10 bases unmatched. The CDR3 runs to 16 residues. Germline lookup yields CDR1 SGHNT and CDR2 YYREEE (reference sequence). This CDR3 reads CASSLIRGTGTYEQYF. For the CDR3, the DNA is TGTGCCAGCAGCTTGATTCGCGGGACAGGCACTTACGAGCAGTACTTC.

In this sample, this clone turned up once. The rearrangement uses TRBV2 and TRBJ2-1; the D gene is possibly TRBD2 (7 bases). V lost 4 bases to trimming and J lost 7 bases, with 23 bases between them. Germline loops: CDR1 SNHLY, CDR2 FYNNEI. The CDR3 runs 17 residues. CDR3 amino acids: CASSGGRGGSFRNEQFF. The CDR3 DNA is TGTGCCAGCAGTGGGGGCAGGGGAGGGTCCTTTAGGAATGAGCAGTTCTTC.

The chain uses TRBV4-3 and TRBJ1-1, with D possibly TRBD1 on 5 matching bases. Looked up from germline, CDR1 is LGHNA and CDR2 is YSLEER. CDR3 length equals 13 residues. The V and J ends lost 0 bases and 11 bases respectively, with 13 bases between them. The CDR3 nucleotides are TGCGCCAGCAGCCAAGAAGAGGGTGGGGGTGCTTTCTTT. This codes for CASSQEEGGGAFF.

The CDR3 region has the DNA TGTGCCAGCAGTTCCCCGGGACGACTACCCGCTGAAGCTTTCTTT. Protein sequence: CASSSPGRLPAEAFF. This chain connects TRBV27 to TRBJ1-1; TRBD1 might be the D (5 bases). The CDR3 runs to 15 residues. Trimming removed 4 bases from V and 6 bases from J, with 18 bases in between. Germline loops: CDR1 MNHEY, CDR2 SMNVEV (reference sequence).

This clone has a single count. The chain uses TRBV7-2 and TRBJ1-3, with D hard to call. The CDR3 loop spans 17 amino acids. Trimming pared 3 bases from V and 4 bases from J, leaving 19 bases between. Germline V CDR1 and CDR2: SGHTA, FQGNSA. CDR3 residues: CASSFDARGAAGNTIYF. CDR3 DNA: TGTGCCAGCAGCTTTGACGCTCGGGGAGCAGCGGGAAACACCATATATTTT.

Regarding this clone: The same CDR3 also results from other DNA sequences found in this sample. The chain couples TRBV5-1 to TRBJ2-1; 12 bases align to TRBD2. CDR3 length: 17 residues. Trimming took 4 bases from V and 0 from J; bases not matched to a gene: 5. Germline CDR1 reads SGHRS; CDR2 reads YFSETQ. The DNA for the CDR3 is TGCGCCAGCAGCACAGGACTAGCGGGGAGCTCCTACAATGAGCAGTTCTTC. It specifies CASSTGLAGSSYNEQFF.

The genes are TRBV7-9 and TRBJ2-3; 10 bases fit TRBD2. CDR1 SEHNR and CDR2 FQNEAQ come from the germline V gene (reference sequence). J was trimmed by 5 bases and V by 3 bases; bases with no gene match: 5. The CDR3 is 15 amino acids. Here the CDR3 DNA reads TGTGCCAGCAGCTTCAAGCGGGGGGGCCGAGATACGCAGTATTTT. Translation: CASSFKRGGRDTQYF.

The CDR3 loop reads CASSAQQGNTEAFF. In DNA form, the CDR3 reads TGTGCCAGCAGCGCACAACAGGGGAACACTGAAGCTTTCTTT. V and J are TRBV7-6 and TRBJ1-1; weak D call: TRBD1 (6 bases). The CDR3 is 14 amino acids. V lost 5 bases and J 1 base, leaving 11 bases between the germline ends. The germline gives CDR1 SGHVS, CDR2 FNYEAQ.

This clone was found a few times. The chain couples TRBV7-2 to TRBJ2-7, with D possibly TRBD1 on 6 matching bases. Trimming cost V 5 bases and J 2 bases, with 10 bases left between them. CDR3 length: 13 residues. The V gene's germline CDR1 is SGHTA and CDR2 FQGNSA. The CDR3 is CASSLDSPYEQYF. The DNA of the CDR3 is TGTGCCAGCAGCCTGGACAGTCCCTACGAGCAGTACTTC.